Below are 8 T cell receptor beta chains sequenced from a single sample in a study of blood T cells in healthy people across ages. Alongside a J-beta primer mix, a sample-barcoded 5' primer served in a second PCR lasting about 7 to 11 cycles. In TCRdb, the 5' RACE reads were re-called with MiXCR into one record per CDR3 protein. The sample shows roughly 1.5 million distinct CDR3 sequences, 40% to 45% of them seen only once. Sequenced: blood. Every receptor here comes from a woman under 30 in good health.

The rearrangement joins TRBV12-3 or TRBV12-4 to TRBJ1-5; possible D gene TRBD1, 5 bases. Trimming took off 3 bases at V and 3 bases at J, with 9 bases between the two ends. This CDR3 is 14 amino acids long. CDR3 amino acids: CASSLVGVNQPQHF. CDR3 coding DNA: TGTGCCAGCAGTTTGGTAGGGGTCAATCAGCCCCAGCATTTT.

This clonotype was counted a few times. V is TRBV3-1 and J is TRBJ2-3; D uncertain. Germline CDR1 and CDR2: LGHDT and YNNKEL (reference sequence). CDR3 length: 14 amino acids. Trimming stripped 1 base from V and 2 bases from J, with 7 bases between. The CDR3 coding sequence is TGTGCCAGCAGCCAAGGGTCCCTCACAGATACGCAGTATTTT. Protein sequence: CASSQGSLTDTQYF.

This clonotype was observed a handful of times. The CDR3 sequence is CASSPIRAGYEQYF. The CDR3 coding sequence is TGTGCCAGCAGCCCGATCCGGGCGGGTTACGAGCAGTACTTC. The chain uses TRBV6-2 or TRBV6-3 and TRBJ2-7, with D tentatively TRBD2 (5 bases). V lost 6 bases, J lost 4 bases, and 16 bases lay in between. Per the germline V gene, CDR1 is MNHEY and CDR2 is SVGEGT. The CDR3 consists of 14 residues.

CDR3 amino acids: CASSDFGTDTQYF. CDR3 bases: TGTGCCAGCAGTGACTTCGGCACAGATACGCAGTATTTT. V is TRBV6-1 and J is TRBJ2-3; D unclear. The ends were cut back, 3 bases at V and 1 base at J, with 5 bases in the middle. Germline V lookup: CDR1 MNHNS, CDR2 SASEGT. CDR3 length: 13 amino acids.

Only a few counts were recorded for this clonotype. This chain connects TRBV21-1 to TRBJ2-3; the D call of TRBD2 is as the table states it, not checked on the DNA. TRBV21-1 is annotated as a pseudogene. The CDR3 is made up of 16 amino acids. CDR3 amino acids: CASSSERGGDTDTQYF. The CDR3 coding sequence is TGTGCCAGCAGCAGTGAGCGGGGGGGGGACACAGATACGCAGTATTTT.

The J gene is TRBJ1-1, the V gene TRBV4-1; weak D call: TRBD1 (6 bases). The germline V and J ends were trimmed by 5 bases and 5 bases, with 18 bases remaining between them. This CDR3 has 15 amino acids. In germline, CDR1 is MGHRA, CDR2 YSYEKL. The CDR3 is CASSTHLWGLTEAFF. The DNA of the CDR3 is TGCGCCAGCAGCACCCATCTTTGGGGGCTAACTGAAGCTTTCTTT.

Concerning this clonotype itself: One junction end disagrees with the germline gene, perhaps due to a read error. This chain joins TRBV18 and TRBJ2-7, with a weak D call TRBD2 (5 bases). Germline lookup yields CDR1 KGHSH and CDR2 LQKENI. This CDR3 contains 15 residues. The DNA for the CDR3 is TGTGCCGGCTCACCACTAGGACTCGGCTCCTACGAGCAGTACTTC. Its translation: CAGSPLGLGSYEQYF.

The rearrangement joins TRBV7-2 to TRBJ2-3, with 9 bases matching TRBD2. Germline CDR1 is SGHTA and CDR2 is FQGNSA. The CDR3 has 14 amino acids. Trimming at V came to 6 bases and at J to 5 bases, leaving 6 bases not matched to a gene. CDR3 region: CASSSSGRIDTQYF. CDR3 DNA sequence: TGTGCCAGCAGTTCAAGCGGGAGGATAGATACGCAGTATTTT.